The clone carrying this TCR beta chain appeared many times. V dropped 2 bases and J dropped 2 bases, with 10 bases sitting between them. Germline V gives CDR1 SGHDT, CDR2 YYEEEE. This CDR3 is built from 14 residues. In TCRdb, the 5' RACE reads were re-called with MiXCR into one record per CDR3 protein. This sample yields around 62,000 distinct CDR3 sequences, of which about a fifth are seen a single time; more than 1.4% belongs to the top ten. The entry originates in a study of HIV-infected patients and healthy controls. This TCR derives from a human donor in good health. The V and J genes are TRBV5-6 and TRBJ2-5, with D possibly TRBD2 on 5 matching bases. Material: CD4+ T cells from blood. CDR3: CASSLWETQETQYF. In DNA, the CDR3 is TGTGCCAGCAGCTTATGGGAGACTCAAGAGACCCAGTACTTC.